Shown below are 9 T cell receptor beta chains from a single sample sequenced in a study of T cell repertoires in cytomegalovirus infection (dated by TCRdb to about 2019). This sample was sequenced with an Illumina HiSeq 1500. TCRdb reprocessed the public reads (quality trimming at Q25 with fastp, clone calling with MiXCR) and kept in-frame beta chains. Here each entry gathers all rows of one CDR3 protein and keeps the most common genes and DNA. Recorded for this sample are about 320,000 distinct CDR3 sequences; more than 9% of them occurred a single time. Clones ranked in the top ten supply about 4.5% of the sample. Input material: PBMCs. Receptors were obtained from a human donor in good health (CMV status not recorded). Some clones in this sample may be carry-over from other donors' samples.

The chain is built from TRBV12-3 or TRBV12-4 and TRBJ2-4; D gene ambiguous. This CDR3 contains 13 residues. Trimming removed 7 bases at V and 5 bases at J, with 12 bases between. The CDR3 protein is CASTPIGENIQYF. The CDR3 DNA is TGTGCCAGCACCCCCATAGGTGAAAACATTCAGTACTTC.

This clonotype was counted ten times or more. The chain is built from TRBV7-2 and TRBJ1-6, with 8 nucleotides matching TRBD1. From germline, CDR1 is SGHTA and CDR2 FQGNSA. V lost 5 bases to trimming and J lost 10 bases; unmatched junction nucleotides: 7. This CDR3 region has 14 residues. CDR3 protein: CASSPDRERSPLHF. The CDR3 coding sequence is TGTGCCAGCAGCCCGGACAGGGAGAGGTCACCCCTCCACTTT.

This clonotype came up a few times. The chain uses TRBV2 and TRBJ2-1; a weak D match, TRBD2 (7 bases). The germline CDR1 and CDR2 sequences are SNHLY and FYNNEI. Between the trimmed V and J ends, which lost 7 bases and 8 bases, there was a span of 18 bases. The CDR3 extends over 14 amino acids. CDR3 region: CASKVRGADYEQFF. CDR3 DNA: TGTGCCAGCAAAGTTCGGGGGGCGGATTATGAGCAGTTCTTC.

Worth noting for this clonotype: Given a much more abundant clone one base away, this may be a read error. This chain links TRBV7-3 with TRBJ2-1; 8 bases are a match to TRBD2. This CDR3 is built from 16 residues. Germline loops: CDR1 SGHTA, CDR2 FQGTGA. The CDR3 is CASSPTSGRAYNEQLF. The DNA for the CDR3 is TGTGCCAGCAGCCCGACAAGCGGGAGAGCCTACAATGAGCAGCTCTTC.

This rearrangement joins TRBV5-4 to TRBJ1-3; D unresolved. The V gene lost 5 bases and the J gene lost 0 bases, with 12 bases spanning the gap. The germline gives CDR1 SGHNT, CDR2 YYREEE (reference sequence). The CDR3 loop spans 15 amino acids. This CDR3 reads CASRRDPSSGNTIYF. CDR3 in DNA: TGTGCCAGCAGGAGAGACCCTAGCTCTGGAAACACCATATATTTT.

This clonotype has at least ten counts. This rearrangement joins TRBV19 to TRBJ1-3, with D uncertain. The CDR3 is made up of 17 amino acids. The germline CDR1 and CDR2 sequences are LNHDA and SQIVND (reference sequence). The V end was cut by 6 bases, the J end by 0 bases, with 18 bases between. CDR3 DNA: TGTGCCAGTAGGACGGGCGGCGTAGGTCTCTCTGGAAACACCATATATTTT. It codes for CASRTGGVGLSGNTIYF.

The chain uses TRBV2 and TRBJ2-2; D may be TRBD1 (8 bases). The CDR3 is 13 amino acids. Trimming cost V 7 bases and J 8 bases, with 14 bases left between them. Germline CDR1 SNHLY, CDR2 FYNNEI. The chain's CDR3 is CASTDRGGGELFF. Here the CDR3 DNA reads TGTGCCAGCACAGACAGGGGAGGGGGGGAGCTGTTTTTT.

This clonotype has a count of ten or more. The chain carries TRBV7-2 and TRBJ2-1, with 9 nucleotides matching TRBD2. Germline trimming cut 3 bases from V and 7 bases from J; bases unmatched to any gene: 7. Germline lookup yields CDR1 SGHTA and CDR2 FQGNSA. The CDR3 spans 15 residues. The CDR3 DNA reads TGTGCCAGCAGCTTTGCTAGCGGGGCGGAGAATGAGCAGTTCTTC. This sequence encodes CASSFASGAENEQFF.

This clonotype was counted at least ten times. The rearrangement joins TRBV7-9 to TRBJ2-7, with TRBD2 identical over 9 bases. J gave up 5 bases and V 6 bases, and 5 bases lay outside the gene matches. This CDR3 has 13 amino acids. Germline V gives CDR1 SEHNR, CDR2 FQNEAQ (reference sequence). CDR3 amino acids: CASRPGLAHEQYF. The CDR3 nucleotides read TGTGCCAGCAGACCGGGACTAGCCCACGAGCAGTACTTC. The full variable domain, completed using reference TRBV7-9 and TRBJ2-7, is DTGVSQNPRHKITKRGQNVTFRCDPISEHNRLYWYRQTLGQGPEFLTYFQNEAQLEKSRLLSDRFSAERPKGSFSTLEIQRTEQGDSAMYLCASRPGLAHEQYFGPGTRLTVT.